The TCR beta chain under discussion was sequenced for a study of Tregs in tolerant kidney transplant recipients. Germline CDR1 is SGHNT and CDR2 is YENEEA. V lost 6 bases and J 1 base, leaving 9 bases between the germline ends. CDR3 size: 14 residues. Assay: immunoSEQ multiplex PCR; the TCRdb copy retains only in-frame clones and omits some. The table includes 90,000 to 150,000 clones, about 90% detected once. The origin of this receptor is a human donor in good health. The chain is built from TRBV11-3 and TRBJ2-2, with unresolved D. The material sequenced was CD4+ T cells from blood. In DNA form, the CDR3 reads TGTGCCAGCAGTATCGGACGGAACACCGGGGAGCTGTTTTTT. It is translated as CASSIGRNTGELFF.